The 20 T cell receptor beta chains below were found in one sample sequenced in a study of blood T cell repertoires in COVID-19. Sequenced by immunoSEQ multiplex PCR; TCRdb stores in-frame clones only, minus some. The sample lists over 15,000 clones; approximately 85% were seen once. Sequencing was performed on peripheral blood. These receptors were taken from an older man in a cohort sampled during active COVID-19.

This chain connects TRBV12-3 or TRBV12-4 to TRBJ2-1; TRBD2 matches 8 bases. This CDR3 region has 11 residues. Germline trimming cut 6 bases from V and 14 bases from J; bases unmatched to any gene: 6. CDR3: CASRKRESEFF. The CDR3 DNA reads TGTGCCAGCAGGAAGCGGGAGTCGGAGTTCTTC.

The chain joins TRBV6-5 to TRBJ1-5; TRBD1 aligns across 8 bases. The germline V gene has CDR1 MNHEY and CDR2 SVGAGI. Trimming at V came to 6 bases and at J to 6 bases, leaving 4 bases not matched to a gene. The length of the CDR3 is 13 residues. The CDR3 protein is CASSIDRGQPQHF. The CDR3 DNA reads TGTGCCAGCAGCATTGACAGGGGTCAGCCCCAGCATTTT.

V is TRBV6-5 and J is TRBJ1-1, with D possibly TRBD1 on 5 matching bases. This CDR3 is 14 amino acids long. CDR1 and CDR2 (germline): MNHEY, SVGAGI. With 7 bases removed from V and 3 bases from J, the gap between germline ends came to 15 bases. The CDR3 DNA reads TGTGCCAGCATCGTCTCAGGGAAGGACACTGAAGCTTTCTTT. Translated: CASIVSGKDTEAFF.

The CDR3 DNA sequence: TGTGCCAGCAGCTTCACCGGGACTAGCGGGAGCGAGCAGTACTTC. It yields the protein CASSFTGTSGSEQYF. J is TRBJ2-7 and V is TRBV11-2; TRBD2 matches 14 bases. Per the germline V gene, CDR1 is SGHAT and CDR2 is FQNNGV. V was pared by 3 bases and J by 6 bases, with 4 bases of the junction left unmatched. This CDR3 has 15 amino acids.

V usage is TRBV28 and J usage is TRBJ1-6; no clear D. Germline-derived CDR1 and CDR2 are MDHEN and SYDVKM. This CDR3 spans 12 amino acids. Trimming left V 3 bases short and J 11 bases short, with 8 bases between. CDR3 sequence (DNA): TGTGCCAGCAGTTTTTCCCTTCCACCCCTCCACTTT. Its protein product is CASSFSLPPLHF.

This clone has a handful of counts. The chain has TRBV9 and TRBJ2-1, with 12 bases that match TRBD2. Germline-derived CDR1 and CDR2 are SGDLS and YYNGEE. J gave up 7 bases and V 4 bases, and 9 bases lay outside the gene matches. The CDR3 loop spans 16 amino acids. The CDR3 coding sequence is TGTGCCAGCAGCTCTAGGACTAGCGGGATCAGGAATGAGCAGTTCTTC. Translation gives CASSSRTSGIRNEQFF.

The chain employs TRBV18 and TRBJ2-2; 8 nucleotides match TRBD2. This CDR3 has 15 residues. Germline CDR1 is KGHSH and CDR2 is LQKENI. Trimming at V came to 3 bases and at J to 1 base, leaving 1 base not matched to a gene. The CDR3 DNA is TGTGCCAGCTCACCCACTAGCGGGAACACCGGGGAGCTGTTTTTT. This encodes CASSPTSGNTGELFF.

The V gene is TRBV15, the J gene TRBJ1-5; D perhaps matches TRBD1 (5 bases). V lost 0 bases, J lost 4 bases, and 10 bases lay in between. Germline CDR1 is LNHNV and CDR2 is YYDKDF (reference sequence). This CDR3 has 15 amino acids. The CDR3 DNA sequence: TGTGCCACCAGCAGAGATACAGGAAGAAATCAGCCCCAGCATTTT. This encodes CATSRDTGRNQPQHF.

The chain couples TRBV5-1 to TRBJ2-5, with 12 bases matching TRBD2. Losses at the gene ends were 3 bases for V and 5 bases for J; bases not matched to a gene: 11. From germline, CDR1 is SGHRS and CDR2 YFSETQ. This CDR3 region has 17 residues. CDR3 DNA: TGCGCCAGCAGCTCGGGCACTAGCGGGAGGAGTGGGGAGACCCAGTACTTC. Translation: CASSSGTSGRSGETQYF.

The genes are TRBV6-5 and TRBJ1-2; 8 nucleotides match TRBD1. Germline CDR1 and CDR2: MNHEY and SVGAGI. Trimming at V came to 8 bases and at J to 5 bases, leaving 13 bases not matched to a gene. The length of the CDR3 is 15 residues. CDR3 sequence reads: CASERNGQGYYGYTF. CDR3 nucleotides: TGTGCCAGCGAGAGGAACGGACAGGGTTATTATGGCTACACCTTC.

This rearrangement joins TRBV5-8 to TRBJ2-3; D possibly corresponds to TRBD2 (5 bases). Germline loops: CDR1 SGHTS, CDR2 YDEGEE. The CDR3 spans 14 residues. V was cut by 4 bases and J by 2 bases, with 11 bases left in between. Here the CDR3 DNA reads TGTGCCAGCAGCCAGCGGAGAACCACAGATACGCAGTATTTT. Translating gives CASSQRRTTDTQYF.

The chain is built from TRBV25-1 and TRBJ2-3, with a tentative D call TRBD2 (5 bases). In germline, CDR1 is MGHDK, CDR2 SYGVNS. V lost 4 bases and J 3 bases, leaving 11 bases between the germline ends. CDR3 size: 14 residues. CDR3 in amino acids: CASSAPPGTDTQYF. CDR3 in DNA: TGTGCCAGCAGTGCCCCCCCGGGAACAGATACGCAGTATTTT.

This clone was seen a few times. This chain connects TRBV4-1 to TRBJ1-4; D is perhaps TRBD1 (5 bases). The CDR3 loop spans 16 amino acids. V lost 1 base and J lost 0, with 9 bases in between. Germline V gene data show CDR1 as MGHRA and CDR2 as YSYEKL. The CDR3: CASSQVETATNEKLFF. The CDR3 region has the DNA TGCGCCAGCAGCCAAGTTGAGACAGCAACTAATGAAAAACTGTTTTTT.

The V gene is TRBV28, the J gene TRBJ2-5; the D gene is possibly TRBD2 (5 bases). The germline V gene encodes CDR1 MDHEN and CDR2 SYDVKM. This CDR3 contains 15 residues. Trimming cost V 3 bases and J 2 bases, with 13 bases left between them. CDR3 protein: CASSLHSGEQETQYF. DNA for the CDR3: TGTGCCAGCAGTTTGCACTCCGGGGAACAAGAGACCCAGTACTTC.

This sequence joins TRBV21-1 and TRBJ2-5; TRBD2 is the table's D call, not checked against the DNA. TRBV21-1 is designated a pseudogene. The CDR3 length is 16 residues. The CDR3 nucleotides are TGTGCCAGCAGCAAGATGGCTAGCGGGTACCAAGAGACCCAGTACTTC. Its protein product is CASSKMASGYQETQYF.

The rearrangement uses TRBV7-2 and TRBJ1-5, with D tentatively TRBD1 (6 bases). The CDR3 has 16 amino acids. Trimming shortened V by 4 bases and J by 4 bases, and 17 bases separated the two germline ends. CDR1 is SGHTA and CDR2 is FQGNSA in the germline V gene. Written as DNA, the CDR3 is TGTGCCAGCAGCTCCCTCTCGGGAGGGGGAAATCAGCCCCAGCATTTT. It translates to CASSSLSGGGNQPQHF.

The chain joins TRBV28 to TRBJ2-3; D is possibly TRBD2 (5 bases). The CDR3 runs 15 residues. Between the trimmed V and J ends, which lost 2 bases and 3 bases, there was a span of 12 bases. Germline CDR1 and CDR2: MDHEN and SYDVKM. The CDR3 is CASSLSREFTDTQYF. CDR3 DNA sequence: TGTGCCAGCAGTTTAAGTCGGGAATTTACAGATACGCAGTATTTT. Supplemented by reference TRBV28 and TRBJ2-3, the full variable domain reads DVKVTQSSRYLVKRTGEKVFLECVQDMDHENMFWYRQDPGLGLRLIYFSYDVKMKEKGDIPEGYSVSREKKERFSLILESASTNQTSMYLCASSLSREFTDTQYFGPGTRLTVL.

The rearrangement links TRBV6-4 to TRBJ1-1; 7 nucleotides align to TRBD1. The germline CDR1 and CDR2 sequences are MRHNA and SNTAGT. Germline trimming cut 6 bases from V and 5 bases from J; bases unmatched to any gene: 9. The CDR3 extends over 14 amino acids. The CDR3 reads CASRVDRVRTEAFF. DNA of the CDR3: TGTGCCAGCAGGGTCGACAGGGTTAGGACTGAAGCTTTCTTT.

The V and J genes are TRBV30 and TRBJ2-7; TRBD2 agrees at 7 bases. This CDR3 is built from 14 residues. Germline trimming cut 2 bases from V and 7 bases from J; bases unmatched to any gene: 11. CDR1 is GTSNPN and CDR2 is SVGIG in the germline V gene (reference sequence). CDR3 region: CAWSRLAVGGEQYF. Here the CDR3 DNA reads TGTGCCTGGAGTAGGCTAGCGGTCGGAGGGGAGCAGTACTTC. Based on the CDR3 plus reference TRBV30 and TRBJ2-7, the full variable domain is SQTIHQWPATLVQPVGSPLSLECTVEGTSNPNLYWYRQAAGRGLQLLFYSVGIGQISSEVPQNLSASRPQDRQFILSSKKLLLSDSGFYLCAWSRLAVGGEQYFGPGTRLTVT.

The chain recombines TRBV3-1 (or the pseudogene TRBV3-2) with TRBJ2-1, with 7 bases that match TRBD2. Germline loops: CDR1 LGHDT, CDR2 YNNKEL (reference sequence). V lost 0 bases to trimming and J lost 2 bases; unmatched junction nucleotides: 4. This CDR3 is built from 16 residues. CDR3 residues: CASSQDGGGTYNEQFF. The CDR3 DNA is TGTGCCAGCAGCCAAGATGGGGGGGGAACCTACAATGAGCAGTTCTTC.